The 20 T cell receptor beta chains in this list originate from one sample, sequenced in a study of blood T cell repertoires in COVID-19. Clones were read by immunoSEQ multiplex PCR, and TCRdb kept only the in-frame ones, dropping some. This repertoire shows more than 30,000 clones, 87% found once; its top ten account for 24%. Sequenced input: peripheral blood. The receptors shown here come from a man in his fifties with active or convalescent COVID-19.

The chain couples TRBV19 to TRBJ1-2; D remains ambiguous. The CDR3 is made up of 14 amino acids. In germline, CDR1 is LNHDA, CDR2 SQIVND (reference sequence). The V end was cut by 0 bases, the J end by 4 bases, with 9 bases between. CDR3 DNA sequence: TGTGCCAGTAGTATAGATCGCCGGGTCTATGGCTACACCTTC. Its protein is CASSIDRRVYGYTF.

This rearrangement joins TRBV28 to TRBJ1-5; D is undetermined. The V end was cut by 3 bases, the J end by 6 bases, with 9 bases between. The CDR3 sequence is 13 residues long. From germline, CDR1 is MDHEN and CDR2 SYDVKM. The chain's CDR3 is CASSFQVLQPQHF. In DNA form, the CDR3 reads TGTGCCAGCAGTTTTCAGGTTCTTCAGCCCCAGCATTTT.

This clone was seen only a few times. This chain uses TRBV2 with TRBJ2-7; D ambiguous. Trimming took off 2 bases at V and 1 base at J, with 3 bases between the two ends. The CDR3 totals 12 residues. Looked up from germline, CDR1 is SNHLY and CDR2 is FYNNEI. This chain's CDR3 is CASSEQSYEQYF. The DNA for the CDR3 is TGTGCCAGCAGTGAACAGTCCTACGAGCAGTACTTC. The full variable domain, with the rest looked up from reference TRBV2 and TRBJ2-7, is EPEVTQTPSHQVTQMGQEVILRCVPISNHLYFYWYRQILGQKVEFLVSFYNNEISEKSEIFDDQFSVERPDGSNFTLKIRSTKLEDSAMYFCASSEQSYEQYFGPGTRLTVT.

The CDR3 is CASSVAYRALSSDTQYF. Written as DNA, the CDR3 is TGTGCCAGCAGCGTAGCATACAGGGCGTTATCTTCAGATACGCAGTATTTT. V gene TRBV9 combines with J gene TRBJ2-3; possibly TRBD1 for D (6 bases). The CDR3 consists of 17 residues. CDR1 and CDR2 from the germline V gene are SGDLS and YYNGEE. V lost 0 bases to trimming and J lost 4 bases, with 18 bases between them. The complete variable domain, with remaining parts taken from reference TRBV9 and TRBJ2-3, reads DSGVTQTPKHLITATGQRVTLRCSPRSGDLSVYWYQQSLDQGLQFLIQYYNGEERAKGNILERFSAQQFPDLHSELNLSSLELGDSALYFCASSVAYRALSSDTQYFGPGTRLTVL.

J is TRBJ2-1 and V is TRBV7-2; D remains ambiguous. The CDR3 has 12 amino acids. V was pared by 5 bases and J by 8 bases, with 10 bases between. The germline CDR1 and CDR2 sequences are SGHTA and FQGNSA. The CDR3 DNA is TGTGCCAGCAGCGAGGCCGGCTATGAGCAGTTCTTC. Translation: CASSEAGYEQFF. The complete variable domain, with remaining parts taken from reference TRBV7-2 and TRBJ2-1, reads GAGVSQSPSNKVTEKGKDVELRCDPISGHTALYWYRQSLGQGLEFLIYFQGNSAPDKSGLPSDRFSAERTGGSVSTLTIQRTQQEDSAVYLCASSEAGYEQFFGPGTRLTVL.

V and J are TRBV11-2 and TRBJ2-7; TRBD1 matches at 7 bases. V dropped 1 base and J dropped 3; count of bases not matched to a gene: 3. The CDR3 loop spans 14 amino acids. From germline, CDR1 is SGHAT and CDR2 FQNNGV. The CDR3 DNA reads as TGTGCCAGCAGCTTAGGGAGGACAGGCTACGAGCAGTACTTC. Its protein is CASSLGRTGYEQYF.

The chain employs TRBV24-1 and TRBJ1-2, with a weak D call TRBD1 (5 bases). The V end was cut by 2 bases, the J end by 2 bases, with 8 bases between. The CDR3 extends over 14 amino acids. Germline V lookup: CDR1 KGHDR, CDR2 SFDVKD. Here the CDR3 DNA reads TGTGCCACCAGTGATTCGGGACTCAACTATGGCTACACCTTC. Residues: CATSDSGLNYGYTF.

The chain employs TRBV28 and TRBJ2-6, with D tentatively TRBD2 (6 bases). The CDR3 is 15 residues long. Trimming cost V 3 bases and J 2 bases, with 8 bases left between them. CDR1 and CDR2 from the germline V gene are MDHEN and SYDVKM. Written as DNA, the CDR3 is TGTGCCAGCAGTTTGGGGGGTACTGGGGCCAACGTCCTGACTTTC. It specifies CASSLGGTGANVLTF.

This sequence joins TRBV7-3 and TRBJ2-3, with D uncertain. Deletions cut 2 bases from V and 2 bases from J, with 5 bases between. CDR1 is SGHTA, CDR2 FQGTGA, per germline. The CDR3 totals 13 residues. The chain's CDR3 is CASSLPNTDTQYF. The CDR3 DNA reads TGTGCCAGCAGCTTACCCAACACAGATACGCAGTATTTT.

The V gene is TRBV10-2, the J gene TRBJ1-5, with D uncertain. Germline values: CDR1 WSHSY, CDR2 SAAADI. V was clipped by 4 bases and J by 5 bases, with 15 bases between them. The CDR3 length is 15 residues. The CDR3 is CASSVGRPRDQPQHF. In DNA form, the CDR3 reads TGCGCCAGCAGTGTTGGGAGGCCGAGGGATCAGCCCCAGCATTTT.

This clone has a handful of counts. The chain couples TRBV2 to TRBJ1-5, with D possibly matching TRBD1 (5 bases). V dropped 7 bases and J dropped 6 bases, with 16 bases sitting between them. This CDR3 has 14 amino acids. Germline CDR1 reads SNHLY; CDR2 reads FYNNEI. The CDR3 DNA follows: TGTGCCAGCACCACTGGGGGGGGTATTCAGCCCCAGCATTTT. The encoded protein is CASTTGGGIQPQHF.

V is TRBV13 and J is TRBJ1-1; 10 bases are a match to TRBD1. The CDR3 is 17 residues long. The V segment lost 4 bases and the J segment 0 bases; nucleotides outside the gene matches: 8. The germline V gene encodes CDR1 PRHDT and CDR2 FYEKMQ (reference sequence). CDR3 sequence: CASSSTKGQGMNTEAFF. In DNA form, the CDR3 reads TGTGCCAGCAGCTCGACCAAGGGACAGGGGATGAACACTGAAGCTTTCTTT.

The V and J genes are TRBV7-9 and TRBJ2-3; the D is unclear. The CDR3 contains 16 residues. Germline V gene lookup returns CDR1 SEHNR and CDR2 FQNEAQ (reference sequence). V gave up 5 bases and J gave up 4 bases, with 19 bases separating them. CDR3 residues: CASSQLSEAVADTQYF. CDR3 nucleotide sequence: TGTGCCAGCAGCCAACTAAGCGAGGCTGTGGCAGATACGCAGTATTTT.

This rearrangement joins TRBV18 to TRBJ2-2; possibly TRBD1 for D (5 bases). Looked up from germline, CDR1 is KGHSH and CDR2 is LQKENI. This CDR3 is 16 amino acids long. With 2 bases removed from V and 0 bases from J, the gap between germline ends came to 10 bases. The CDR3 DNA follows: TGTGCCAGCTCACCAATACAGGCTCCGAACACCGGGGAGCTGTTTTTT. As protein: CASSPIQAPNTGELFF.

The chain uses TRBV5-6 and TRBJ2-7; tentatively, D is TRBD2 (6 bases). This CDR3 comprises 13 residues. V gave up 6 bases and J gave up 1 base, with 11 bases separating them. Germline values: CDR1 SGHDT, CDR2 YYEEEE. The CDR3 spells CASTLGRSYEQYV. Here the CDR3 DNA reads TGTGCCAGCACCCTGGGGAGGTCCTACGAGCAGTACGTC.

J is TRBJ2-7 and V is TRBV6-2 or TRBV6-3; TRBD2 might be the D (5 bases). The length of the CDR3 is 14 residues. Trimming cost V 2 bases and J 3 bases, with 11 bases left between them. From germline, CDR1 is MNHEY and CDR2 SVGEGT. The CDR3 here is CASSYGRALYEQYV. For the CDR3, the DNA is TGTGCCAGCAGTTACGGGAGAGCCCTCTACGAGCAGTACGTC.

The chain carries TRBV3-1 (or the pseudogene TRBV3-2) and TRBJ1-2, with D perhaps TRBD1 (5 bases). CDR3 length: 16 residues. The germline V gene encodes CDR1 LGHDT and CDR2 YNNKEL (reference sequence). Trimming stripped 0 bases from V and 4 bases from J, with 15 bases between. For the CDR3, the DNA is TGTGCCAGCAGCCAAGAGGGGCCGGACAAGACCTATGGCTACACCTTC. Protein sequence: CASSQEGPDKTYGYTF.

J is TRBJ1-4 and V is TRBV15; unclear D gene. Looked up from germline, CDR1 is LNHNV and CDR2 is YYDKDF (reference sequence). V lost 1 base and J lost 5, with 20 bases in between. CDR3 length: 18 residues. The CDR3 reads CATSRGWPKGRENEKLFF. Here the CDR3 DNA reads TGTGCCACCAGCAGAGGATGGCCCAAGGGTCGGGAAAATGAAAAACTGTTTTTT.

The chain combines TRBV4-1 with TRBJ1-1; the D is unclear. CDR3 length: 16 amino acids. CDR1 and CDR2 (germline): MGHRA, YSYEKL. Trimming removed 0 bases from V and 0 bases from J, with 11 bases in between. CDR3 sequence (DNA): TGCGCCAGCAGCCAAGAAGAGGGTATGGTGAACACTGAAGCTTTCTTT. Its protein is CASSQEEGMVNTEAFF.

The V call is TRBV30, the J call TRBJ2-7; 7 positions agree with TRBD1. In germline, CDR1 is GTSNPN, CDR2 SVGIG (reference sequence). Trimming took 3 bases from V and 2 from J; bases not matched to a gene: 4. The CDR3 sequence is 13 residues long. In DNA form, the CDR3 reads TGTGCCTGGAGGTCCACAGGGGCCTACGAGCAGTACTTC. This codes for CAWRSTGAYEQYF.